This is a list of T cell receptor beta chains from one sample in a study of vaccination effects on CD4 cells after COVID-19. Antigen specificity for these receptors is unknown. Clones were sequenced by immunoSEQ multiplex PCR, and TCRdb holds only the in-frame ones, with some missing. The data hold around 66,000 clones, with around three quarters observed a single time. The sequencing here drew on CD4+ T cells from PBMCs cultured with HCoV-OC43 spike peptides, taken before COVID-19 vaccination. The receptors shown here come from a human donor who received a COVID-19 vaccine. Each CDR3 is given with its conserved first and last residue. The D gene is left open where the match is weak. Clone size is not always given. Where it is, it says once, few, many or a class for expanded clones.

d_gene: .
j_gene: TRBJ1-6
abundance: .
v_gene: TRBV5-6
CDR3nt: TGTGCCAGCAGCCCGTCAGGGTTCTCTTCACCCCTCCACTTT
CDR3aa: CASSPSGFSSPLHF

d_gene: TRBD1
j_gene: TRBJ1-1
abundance: few
v_gene: TRBV2
CDR3nt: TGTGCCAGCAAAGGGACAGGGGGGGAAGCTTTCTTT
CDR3aa: CASKGTGGEAFF

d_gene: .
j_gene: TRBJ1-4
abundance: .
v_gene: TRBV5-1
CDR3nt: TGCGCCAGCAGCACCGGGGATAATGAAAAACTGTTTTTT
CDR3aa: CASSTGDNEKLFF

d_gene: .
j_gene: TRBJ2-2
abundance: .
v_gene: TRBV7-9
CDR3nt: TGTGCCAGCAGCTTAGCTTCGGGTATTGACACCGGGGAGCTGTTTTTT
CDR3aa: CASSLASGIDTGELFF

d_gene: TRBD2
j_gene: TRBJ2-5
abundance: .
v_gene: TRBV6-2/TRBV6-3
CDR3nt: TGTGCCAGCAGTACGACTAGCGGGGTCCAAGAGACCCAGTACTTC
CDR3aa: CASSTTSGVQETQYF

d_gene: TRBD1
j_gene: TRBJ2-5
abundance: once
v_gene: TRBV7-9
CDR3nt: TGTGCCAGCAGCCAAACAGGGGGAGAGACCCAGTACTTC
CDR3aa: CASSQTGGETQYF

d_gene: .
j_gene: TRBJ1-3
abundance: few
v_gene: TRBV10-3
CDR3nt: TGTGCCATCTCATCGGGGACTGGAAACACCATATATTTT
CDR3aa: CAISSGTGNTIYF

d_gene: .
j_gene: TRBJ2-1
abundance: .
v_gene: TRBV3-1/TRBV3-2
CDR3nt: TGTGCCAGCAGCCGGAAGGGGGGGGGCAATGAGCAGTTCTTC
CDR3aa: CASSRKGGGNEQFF

d_gene: .
j_gene: TRBJ1-5
abundance: .
v_gene: TRBV6-5
CDR3nt: TGTGCCAGCAGTTACTCGTGGGGAAGCAATCAGCCCCAGCATTTT
CDR3aa: CASSYSWGSNQPQHF

d_gene: TRBD2
j_gene: TRBJ2-5
abundance: .
v_gene: TRBV19
CDR3nt: TGTGCCAGTAGTATAGATGGGGTAGCGGGGGGCCAAGAGACCCAGTACTTC
CDR3aa: CASSIDGVAGGQETQYF

d_gene: .
j_gene: TRBJ1-1
abundance: few
v_gene: TRBV5-4
CDR3nt: TGTGCCAGCAGCGGGAAAGGACAGTTGACTGAAGCTTTCTTT
CDR3aa: CASSGKGQLTEAFF

d_gene: TRBD1
j_gene: TRBJ1-6
abundance: .
v_gene: TRBV5-1
CDR3nt: TGCGCCAGCAGCTTGGCAGGGGGCGAATCCTATAATTCACCCCTCCACTTT
CDR3aa: CASSLAGGESYNSPLHF

d_gene: .
j_gene: TRBJ1-1
abundance: few
v_gene: TRBV5-1
CDR3nt: TGCGCCAGCAGCTTGGTCGCCAGGAACACTGAAGCTTTCTTT
CDR3aa: CASSLVARNTEAFF

d_gene: .
j_gene: TRBJ1-3
abundance: few
v_gene: TRBV27
CDR3nt: TGTGCCAGCAGCCGTAACACTGGAAACACCATATATTTT
CDR3aa: CASSRNTGNTIYF

d_gene: .
j_gene: TRBJ1-6
abundance: .
v_gene: TRBV2
CDR3nt: TGTGCCACTAGCATAGGGGATAATTCACCCCTCCACTTT
CDR3aa: CATSIGDNSPLHF

d_gene: TRBD1
j_gene: TRBJ2-5
abundance: .
v_gene: TRBV5-1
CDR3nt: TGCGCCAGCAGGATTACAGGGGCGGACCAAGAGACCCAGTACTTC
CDR3aa: CASRITGADQETQYF

d_gene: .
j_gene: TRBJ1-1
abundance: .
v_gene: TRBV4-3
CDR3nt: TGCGCCAGCAGCCAATATCGAGGGGCTAGGGCTTTCTTT
CDR3aa: CASSQYRGARAFF

d_gene: TRBD1
j_gene: TRBJ1-4
abundance: .
v_gene: TRBV11-2
CDR3nt: TGTGCCAGCGGAAGGGGACAGTCCCTATGGAAGACTAATGAAAAACTGTTTTTT
CDR3aa: CASGRGQSLWKTNEKLFF

d_gene: .
j_gene: TRBJ1-2
abundance: .
v_gene: TRBV30
CDR3nt: TGTGCCTGGAGTGTTCTGTGGGGACTAGCTTATGGCTACACCTTC
CDR3aa: CAWSVLWGLAYGYTF

d_gene: .
j_gene: TRBJ1-2
abundance: .
v_gene: TRBV6-5
CDR3nt: TGTGCCAGCTTTCGGCAGGGTAACTATGGCTACACCTTC
CDR3aa: CASFRQGNYGYTF

d_gene: .
j_gene: TRBJ2-5
abundance: .
v_gene: TRBV4-1
CDR3nt: TGCGCCAGCAGCCAAGATCGACAACGGGGGAAGACCCAGTACTTC
CDR3aa: CASSQDRQRGKTQYF

d_gene: .
j_gene: TRBJ1-1
abundance: .
v_gene: TRBV2
CDR3nt: TGTGCCAGCAGTGAATCTACGACAAGGAACACTGAAGCTTTCTTT
CDR3aa: CASSESTTRNTEAFF

d_gene: .
j_gene: TRBJ1-2
abundance: once
v_gene: TRBV5-1
CDR3nt: TGCGCCAGCAGCTGGCAGGTAGGGGACGGCTACACCTTC
CDR3aa: CASSWQVGDGYTF

d_gene: .
j_gene: TRBJ1-6
abundance: .
v_gene: TRBV6-2/TRBV6-3
CDR3nt: TGTGCCAGCAGTTTCAATCCCAGGAGCTCCTATAATTCACCCCTCCACTTT
CDR3aa: CASSFNPRSSYNSPLHF

d_gene: TRBD1
j_gene: TRBJ2-6
abundance: .
v_gene: TRBV5-1
CDR3nt: TGCGCCAGCAGCTTGTGGGCGGGACAGGGCGTCTCTGGGGCCAACGTCCTGACTTTC
CDR3aa: CASSLWAGQGVSGANVLTF

d_gene: .
j_gene: TRBJ2-2
abundance: .
v_gene: TRBV7-3
CDR3nt: TGTGCCGGCAGTAAAAGGGGGTCACCGAACACCGGGGAGCTGTTTTTT
CDR3aa: CAGSKRGSPNTGELFF